A single T cell receptor beta chain is shown here with its context. Its antigen is still unknown. Donors in the study were healthy people who gave bone marrow. The PCR had 60 Vbeta and 13 Jbeta primers. Generated by immunoSEQ multiplex PCR, the TCRdb table keeps only in-frame clones and is missing some. This repertoire shows roughly 130,000 clones, roughly four fifths found once; its top ten account for 2.5% to 3.5%. The data belong to a study of cytomegalovirus exposure and HLA in healthy donors. Study-wide results and caveats: In a later analysis, productive TCRs from donors in an Asian-associated ancestry cluster reportedly carried fewer N-insertions than the cohort mean. Later, an analysis showed that TCR beta chains associated with HLA were more clonally expanded than others that were equally common. Cytomegalovirus-associated status was assigned to 164 TCR beta chains.

Looked up from germline, CDR1 is LNHDA and CDR2 is SQIVND (reference sequence). V gave up 7 bases and J gave up 4 bases, with 13 bases separating them. The CDR3 totals 14 residues. Source material: PBMCs. J is TRBJ1-4 and V is TRBV19; D is undetermined. The receptor comes from a boy aged 2 to 10 in good health and CMV-seronegative. Here the CDR3 DNA reads TGTGCCAGTATGAAGGACTCTCTTAATGAAAAACTGTTTTTT. Its protein product is CASMKDSLNEKLFF.